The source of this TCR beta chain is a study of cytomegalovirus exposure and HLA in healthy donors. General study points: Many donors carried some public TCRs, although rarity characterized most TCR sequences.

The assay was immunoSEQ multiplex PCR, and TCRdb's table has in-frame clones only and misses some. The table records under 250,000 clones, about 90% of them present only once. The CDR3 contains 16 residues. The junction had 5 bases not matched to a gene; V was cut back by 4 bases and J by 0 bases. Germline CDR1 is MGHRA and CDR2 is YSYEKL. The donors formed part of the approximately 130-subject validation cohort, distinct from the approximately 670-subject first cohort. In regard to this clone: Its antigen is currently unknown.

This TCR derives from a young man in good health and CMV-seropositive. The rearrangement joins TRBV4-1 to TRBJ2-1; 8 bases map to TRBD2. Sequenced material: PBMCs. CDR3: CASSPTRGGSYNEQFF. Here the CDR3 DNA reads TGCGCCAGCAGCCCCACCCGGGGGGGCTCCTACAATGAGCAGTTCTTC.